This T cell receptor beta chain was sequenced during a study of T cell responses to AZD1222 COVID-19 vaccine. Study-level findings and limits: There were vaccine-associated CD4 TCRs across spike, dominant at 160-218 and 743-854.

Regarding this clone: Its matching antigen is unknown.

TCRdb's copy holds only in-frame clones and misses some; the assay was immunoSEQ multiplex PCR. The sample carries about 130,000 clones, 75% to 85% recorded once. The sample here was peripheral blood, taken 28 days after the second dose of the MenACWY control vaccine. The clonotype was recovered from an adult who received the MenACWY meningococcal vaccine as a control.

The DNA for the CDR3 is TGCGCCAGCAGCCCGTTCAGGGGAGAGAAGCAGTTCTTC. Translating it yields CASSPFRGEKQFF. The chain carries TRBV4-1 and TRBJ2-1; D might be TRBD1 (6 bases). Trimming took 4 bases from V and 11 from J, leaving 15 bases between them. Germline assignment: CDR1 MGHRA and CDR2 YSYEKL. CDR3 size: 13 residues.